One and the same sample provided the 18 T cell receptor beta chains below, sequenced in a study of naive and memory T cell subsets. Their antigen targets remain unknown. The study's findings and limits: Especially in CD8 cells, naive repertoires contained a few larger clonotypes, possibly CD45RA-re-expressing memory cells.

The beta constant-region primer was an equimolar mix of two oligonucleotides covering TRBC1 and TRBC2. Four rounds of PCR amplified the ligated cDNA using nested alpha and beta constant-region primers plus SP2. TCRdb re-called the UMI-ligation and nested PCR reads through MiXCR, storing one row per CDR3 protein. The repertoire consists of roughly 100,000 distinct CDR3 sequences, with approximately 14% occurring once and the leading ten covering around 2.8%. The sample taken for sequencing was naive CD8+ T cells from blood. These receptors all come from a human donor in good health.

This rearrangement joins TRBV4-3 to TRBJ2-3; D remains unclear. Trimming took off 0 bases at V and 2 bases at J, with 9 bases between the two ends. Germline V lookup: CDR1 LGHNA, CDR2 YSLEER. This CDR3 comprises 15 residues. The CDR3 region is CASSQENTHTDTQYF. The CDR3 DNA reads TGCGCCAGCAGCCAAGAGAACACTCACACAGATACGCAGTATTTT.

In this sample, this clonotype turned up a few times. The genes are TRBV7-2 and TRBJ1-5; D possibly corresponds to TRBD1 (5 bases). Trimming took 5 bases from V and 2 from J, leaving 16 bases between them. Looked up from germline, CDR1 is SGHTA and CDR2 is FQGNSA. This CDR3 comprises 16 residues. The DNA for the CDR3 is TGTGCCAGCAGCGACCCCACGGGAGGGGGCAATCAGCCCCAGCATTTT. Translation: CASSDPTGGGNQPQHF.

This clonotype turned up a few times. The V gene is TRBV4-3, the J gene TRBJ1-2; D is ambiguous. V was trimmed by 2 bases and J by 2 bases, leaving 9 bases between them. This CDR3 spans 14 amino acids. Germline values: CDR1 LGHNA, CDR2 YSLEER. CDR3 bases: TGCGCCAGCAGCCAATGGACGGAGAACTATGGCTACACCTTC. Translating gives CASSQWTENYGYTF.

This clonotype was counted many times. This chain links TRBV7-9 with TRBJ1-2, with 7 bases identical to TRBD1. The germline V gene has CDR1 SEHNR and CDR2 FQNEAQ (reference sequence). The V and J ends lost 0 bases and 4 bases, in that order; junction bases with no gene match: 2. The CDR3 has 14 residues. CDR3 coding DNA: TGTGCCAGCAGCTTAGCCGACAGGGCCTATGGCTACACCTTC. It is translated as CASSLADRAYGYTF.

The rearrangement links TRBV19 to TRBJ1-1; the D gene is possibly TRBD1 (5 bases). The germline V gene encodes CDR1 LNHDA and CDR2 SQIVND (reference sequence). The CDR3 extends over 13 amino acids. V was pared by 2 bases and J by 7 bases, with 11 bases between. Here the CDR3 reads CASSILPGLEAFF. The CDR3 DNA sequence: TGTGCCAGTAGTATACTTCCGGGACTTGAAGCTTTCTTT. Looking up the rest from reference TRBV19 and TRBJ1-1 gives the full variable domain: DGGITQSPKYLFRKEGQNVTLSCEQNLNHDAMYWYRQDPGQGLRLIYYSQIVNDFQKGDIAEGYSVSREKKESFPLTVTSAQKNPTAFYLCASSILPGLEAFFGQGTRLTVV.

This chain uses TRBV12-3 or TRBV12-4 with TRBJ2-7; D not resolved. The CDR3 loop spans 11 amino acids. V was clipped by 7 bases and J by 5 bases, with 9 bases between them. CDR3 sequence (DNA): TGTGCCAGCAAAGATCGGGACGAGCAGTACTTC. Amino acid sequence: CASKDRDEQYF.

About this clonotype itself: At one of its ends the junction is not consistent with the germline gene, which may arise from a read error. CDR3 residues: CASSFSWGQETRYF. CDR3 sequence (DNA): TGTGCCAGCAGCTTTTCCTGGGGGCAGGAGACCCGGTACTTC. The V call is TRBV7-2, the J call TRBJ2-5; D perhaps matches TRBD1 (6 bases). CDR3 length: 14 amino acids. CDR1 SGHTA and CDR2 FQGNSA come from the germline V gene. Full variable domain (remainder filled in from reference TRBV7-2 and TRBJ2-5): GAGVSQSPSNKVTEKGKDVELRCDPISGHTALYWYRQSLGQGLEFLIYFQGNSAPDKSGLPSDRFSAERTGGSVSTLTIQRTQQEDSAVYLCASSFSWGQETRYFGPGTRLLVL.

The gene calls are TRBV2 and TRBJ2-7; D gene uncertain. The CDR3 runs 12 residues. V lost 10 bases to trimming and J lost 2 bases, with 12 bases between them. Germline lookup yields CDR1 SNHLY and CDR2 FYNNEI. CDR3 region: CAITGDPYEQYF. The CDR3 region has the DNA TGTGCCATCACTGGGGATCCCTACGAGCAGTACTTC.

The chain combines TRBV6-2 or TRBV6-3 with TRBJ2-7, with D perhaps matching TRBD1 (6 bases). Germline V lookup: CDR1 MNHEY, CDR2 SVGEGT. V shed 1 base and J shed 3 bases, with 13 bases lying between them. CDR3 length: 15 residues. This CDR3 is CASSYLRGQYYEQYF. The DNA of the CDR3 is TGTGCCAGCAGTTACTTGAGGGGACAATACTACGAGCAGTACTTC.

CDR3 sequence (DNA): TGTGCCAGCCACGACTTAAAGGCACAGGGCGGGGAGACCCAGTACTTC. Translation gives CASHDLKAQGGETQYF. The chain joins TRBV3-1 to TRBJ2-5, with D possibly TRBD1 on 6 matching bases. Germline CDR1 and CDR2: LGHDT and YNNKEL (reference sequence). Trimming left V 8 bases short and J 5 bases short, with 24 bases between. The CDR3 contains 16 residues.

The chain's CDR3 is CASRRSYEQYF. CDR3 in DNA: TGTGCCAGCAGGCGCTCCTACGAGCAGTACTTC. The gene calls are TRBV25-1 and TRBJ2-7; D is unclear. Trimming pared 6 bases from V and 0 bases from J, leaving 3 bases between. The CDR3 has 11 residues. Germline V gene sequence: CDR1 MGHDK, CDR2 SYGVNS.

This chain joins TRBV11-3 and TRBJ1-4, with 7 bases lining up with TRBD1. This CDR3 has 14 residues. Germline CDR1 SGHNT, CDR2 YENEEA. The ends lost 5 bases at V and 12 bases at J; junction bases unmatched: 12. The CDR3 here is CASSPTGIRKQLFF. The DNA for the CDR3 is TGTGCCAGCAGCCCGACAGGGATACGAAAACAACTGTTTTTT.

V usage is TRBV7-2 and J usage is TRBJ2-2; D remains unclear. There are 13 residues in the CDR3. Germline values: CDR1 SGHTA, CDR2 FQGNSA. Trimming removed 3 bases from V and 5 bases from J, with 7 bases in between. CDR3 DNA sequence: TGTGCCAGCAGCTTTCTGGGAACCGGGGAGCTGTTTTTT. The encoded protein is CASSFLGTGELFF.

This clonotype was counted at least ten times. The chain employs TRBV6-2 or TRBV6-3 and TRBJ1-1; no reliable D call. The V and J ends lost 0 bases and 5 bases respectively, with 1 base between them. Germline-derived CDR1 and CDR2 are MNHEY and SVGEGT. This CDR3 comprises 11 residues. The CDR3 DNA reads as TGTGCCAGCAGTTACTCTACTGAAGCTTTCTTT. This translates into CASSYSTEAFF.

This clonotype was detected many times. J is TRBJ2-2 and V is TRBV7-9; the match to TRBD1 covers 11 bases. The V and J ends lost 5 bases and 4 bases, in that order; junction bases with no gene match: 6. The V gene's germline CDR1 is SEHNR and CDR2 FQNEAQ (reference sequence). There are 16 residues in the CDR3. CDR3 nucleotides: TGTGCCAGCAGCCCGCGGGGACAGGGGGTCACCGGGGAGCTGTTTTTT. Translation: CASSPRGQGVTGELFF. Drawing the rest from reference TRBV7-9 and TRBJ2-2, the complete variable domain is DTGVSQNPRHKITKRGQNVTFRCDPISEHNRLYWYRQTLGQGPEFLTYFQNEAQLEKSRLLSDRFSAERPKGSFSTLEIQRTEQGDSAMYLCASSPRGQGVTGELFFGEGSRLTVL.

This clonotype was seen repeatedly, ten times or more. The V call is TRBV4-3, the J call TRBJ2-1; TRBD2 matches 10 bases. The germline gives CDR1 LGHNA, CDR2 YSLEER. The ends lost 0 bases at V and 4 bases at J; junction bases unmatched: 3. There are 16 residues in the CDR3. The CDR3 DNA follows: TGCGCCAGCAGCCAAGATCCTAGCGGGGGATACAATGAGCAGTTCTTC. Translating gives CASSQDPSGGYNEQFF.

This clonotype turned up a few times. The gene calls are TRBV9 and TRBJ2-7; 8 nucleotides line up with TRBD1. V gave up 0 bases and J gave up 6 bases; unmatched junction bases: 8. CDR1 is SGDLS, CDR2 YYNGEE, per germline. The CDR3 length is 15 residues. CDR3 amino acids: CASSVGQGARLEQYF. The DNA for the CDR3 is TGTGCCAGCAGCGTAGGCCAGGGGGCACGTCTCGAGCAGTACTTC. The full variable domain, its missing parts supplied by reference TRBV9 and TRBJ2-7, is DSGVTQTPKHLITATGQRVTLRCSPRSGDLSVYWYQQSLDQGLQFLIQYYNGEERAKGNILERFSAQQFPDLHSELNLSSLELGDSALYFCASSVGQGARLEQYFGPGTRLTVT.

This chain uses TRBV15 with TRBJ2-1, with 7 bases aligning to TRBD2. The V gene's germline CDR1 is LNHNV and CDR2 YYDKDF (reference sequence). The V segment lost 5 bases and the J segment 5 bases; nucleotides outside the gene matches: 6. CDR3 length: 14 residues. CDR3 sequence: CATSLLADDNEQFF. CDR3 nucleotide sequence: TGTGCCACCAGCCTGCTAGCGGACGACAATGAGCAGTTCTTC. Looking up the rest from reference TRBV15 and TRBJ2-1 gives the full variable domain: DAMVIQNPRYQVTQFGKPVTLSCSQTLNHNVMYWYQQKSSQAPKLLFHYYDKDFNNEADTPDNFQSRRPNTSFCFLDIRSPGLGDTAMYLCATSLLADDNEQFFGPGTRLTVL.